This TCR beta chain was found in a study of molecular identifiers for immune sequencing clone quantification. At the level of the study: The replicate experiment used RNA from 20,000 or 100,000 naive CD8 cells. This RNA was split into five aliquots, and four of them were sequenced. General study points: For highly expanded clones, sizes could be underestimated when identical TCR molecules share a barcode. Jurkat TCR RNA spiked in from one cell (amid some 1 million naive cells) was reportedly detectable.

Many counts were recorded for this clonotype. The target antigen is unknown. As CD8+CD4-CCR7+CD45RA+ cells, naive CD8 T cells were sorted. From the PCR reads, TCRdb called clonotypes with MiXCR, one entry per CDR3 protein. The data hold over 300,000 distinct CDR3 sequences, with roughly 24% observed a single time. Sequences were obtained from naive CD8+ T cells from blood, with Jurkat cell RNA spiked in. The subset here: FACS-sorted CD8+CD4-CCR7+CD45RA+ naive T cells. The clonotype was recovered from a human donor in good health. Some libraries in this study had Jurkat cell RNA spiked in.

DNA for the CDR3: TGTGCCAGCATTCTAACGGCGGGAGGGCCAGATACGCAGTATTTT. Its translation is CASILTAGGPDTQYF. The chain has TRBV6-6 and TRBJ2-3; 9 bases are shared with TRBD2. The junction had 9 bases not matched to a gene; V was cut back by 7 bases and J by 4 bases. Germline lookup yields CDR1 MNHNY and CDR2 SVGAGI (reference sequence). This CDR3 contains 15 residues.